The 22 T cell receptor beta chains given below trace back to one sample, sequenced in a study of CD8+ T cells in alopecia areata. The sample's treatment: oral pan-JAK inhibitor, 5-10 mg twice daily. cDNA reverse transcribed from extracted RNA served as the sequencing template. Sequenced by immunoSEQ multiplex PCR; TCRdb stores in-frame clones only, minus some. This table has under 150,000 clones, approximately 85% appearing once. The starting material was CD8+ T cells sorted from blood, obtained at week 4, from a patient treated with tofacitinib. These receptors were obtained from a human donor with alopecia areata.

V usage is TRBV4-3 and J usage is TRBJ1-5; D not certain. The ends were cut back, 0 bases at V and 6 bases at J, with 12 bases in the middle. Looked up from germline, CDR1 is LGHNA and CDR2 is YSLEER. This CDR3 comprises 15 residues. CDR3 in amino acids: CASSQDNSVLQPQHF. The CDR3 region has the DNA TGCGCCAGCAGCCAAGATAATAGCGTTCTTCAGCCCCAGCATTTT.

The V gene is TRBV2, the J gene TRBJ2-7; 8 bases map to TRBD2. V dropped 6 bases and J dropped 4; count of bases not matched to a gene: 17. The CDR3 is made up of 17 amino acids. The germline V gene has CDR1 SNHLY and CDR2 FYNNEI. The CDR3: CASSARGPAGVQYEQYF. The DNA for the CDR3 is TGTGCCAGCAGCGCTAGGGGCCCAGCGGGGGTTCAATACGAGCAGTACTTC.

This clone was seen a few times. The chain has TRBV7-9 and TRBJ2-7, with D uncertain. This CDR3 is 16 amino acids long. V was shortened by 4 bases and J by 2 bases, with 18 bases between the two germline ends. CDR1 and CDR2 from the germline V gene are SEHNR and FQNEAQ (reference sequence). CDR3 DNA: TGTGCCAGCAGCTCCTTCCGGAGCTCCTCCACCTACGAGCAGTACTTC. Its protein product is CASSSFRSSSTYEQYF. The variable domain in full, with the rest retrieved from reference TRBV7-9 and TRBJ2-7, is DTGVSQNPRHKITKRGQNVTFRCDPISEHNRLYWYRQTLGQGPEFLTYFQNEAQLEKSRLLSDRFSAERPKGSFSTLEIQRTEQGDSAMYLCASSSFRSSSTYEQYFGPGTRLTVT.

The genes are TRBV5-5 and TRBJ2-7; D uncertain. The V end lost 2 bases, the J end lost 7 bases, and 19 bases lay between the germline ends. The CDR3 spans 15 residues. Germline V gives CDR1 SGHKS, CDR2 YYEKEE (reference sequence). The CDR3 DNA sequence: TGTGCCAGCAGCTTCCGTCCGTCAGGACCTCGAGAGCAGTACTTC. Translation: CASSFRPSGPREQYF.

The chain links TRBV27 to TRBJ2-3; D gene unclear. This CDR3 comprises 11 residues. Germline-derived CDR1 and CDR2 are MNHEY and SMNVEV (reference sequence). V lost 4 bases, J lost 11 bases, and 10 bases lay in between. The CDR3 protein is CASSSTGLQYF. The CDR3 region has the DNA TGTGCCAGCAGTTCAACCGGGCTGCAGTATTTT.

V gene TRBV14 combines with J gene TRBJ2-1; D assignment may be TRBD1 or TRBD2 (6 bases each). The CDR3 covers 15 residues. Trimming pared 4 bases from V and 1 base from J, leaving 11 bases between. Germline V gene sequence: CDR1 SGHDN, CDR2 FVKESK. CDR3 coding DNA: TGTGCCAGCAGCCCGGGGGCGGGGTCCTACAATGAGCAGTTCTTC. Protein sequence: CASSPGAGSYNEQFF.

This rearrangement joins TRBV7-3 to TRBJ2-1, with D tentatively TRBD1 or TRBD2 (5 bases each). From germline, CDR1 is SGHTA and CDR2 FQGTGA. The CDR3 length is 13 residues. Trimming pared 5 bases from V and 8 bases from J, leaving 13 bases between. The CDR3 loop reads CASSETGADEQFF. The CDR3 nucleotides are TGTGCCAGCAGCGAAACCGGGGCAGATGAGCAGTTCTTC.

This chain links TRBV7-6 with TRBJ2-7; 10 positions agree with TRBD1. The CDR3 covers 15 residues. The V and J ends lost 3 bases and 5 bases, in that order; junction bases with no gene match: 7. CDR1 and CDR2 (germline): SGHVS, FNYEAQ. Here the CDR3 DNA reads TGTGCCAGCAGCTTGCCGGGACAGGGGCCCCACGAGCAGTACTTC. It translates to CASSLPGQGPHEQYF. Using reference TRBV7-6 and TRBJ2-7 for the parts outside the CDR3, the full variable domain is GAGVSQSPRYKVTKRGQDVALRCDPISGHVSLYWYRQALGQGPEFLTYFNYEAQQDKSGLPNDRFSAERPEGSISTLTIQRTEQRDSAMYRCASSLPGQGPHEQYFGPGTRLTVT.

This clone was seen a single time. The chain employs TRBV4-1 and TRBJ2-3, with D tentatively TRBD2 (7 bases). V lost 0 bases and J 7 bases, leaving 17 bases between the germline ends. CDR1 and CDR2 from the germline V gene are MGHRA and YSYEKL. The CDR3 has 16 residues. The CDR3 DNA is TGCGCCAGCAGCCAAGATTCGCGGGGGCGCGGGAATACGCAGTATTTT. It codes for CASSQDSRGRGNTQYF.

The rearrangement joins TRBV9 to TRBJ2-7; tentative D call: TRBD1 (6 bases). The germline V gene has CDR1 SGDLS and CDR2 YYNGEE. CDR3 length equals 15 residues. Trimming cost V 0 bases and J 3 bases, with 13 bases left between them. CDR3 DNA: TGTGCCAGCAGCGTAGATGGGGGCGCAAACTACGAGCAGTACTTC. Its translation: CASSVDGGANYEQYF. Using reference TRBV9 and TRBJ2-7 for the parts outside the CDR3, the full variable domain is DSGVTQTPKHLITATGQRVTLRCSPRSGDLSVYWYQQSLDQGLQFLIQYYNGEERAKGNILERFSAQQFPDLHSELNLSSLELGDSALYFCASSVDGGANYEQYFGPGTRLTVT.

This clone was detected once. V usage is TRBV7-6 and J usage is TRBJ2-3; D is possibly TRBD2 (6 bases). This CDR3 contains 13 residues. Per the germline V gene, CDR1 is SGHVS and CDR2 is FNYEAQ. Trimming removed 8 bases at V and 1 base at J, with 10 bases between. The CDR3 DNA reads as TGTGCCAGCCATGGCGGGGGCACAGATACGCAGTATTTT. This sequence encodes CASHGGGTDTQYF.

V is TRBV10-3 and J is TRBJ2-4; the match to TRBD1 covers 10 bases. There are 21 residues in the CDR3. With V trimmed by 6 bases and J by 0 bases, 20 bases remained unmatched. CDR1 is ENHRY, CDR2 SYGVKD, per germline. The CDR3 region has the DNA TGTGCCATCAGCCCGGTCCCGGGACAGGGGATGAGTGTCCTAGCCAAAAACATTCAGTACTTC. Its translation: CAISPVPGQGMSVLAKNIQYF.

This clone has a handful of counts. The chain has TRBV14 and TRBJ2-7, with D possibly being TRBD1 (6 bases). Trimming stripped 1 base from V and 0 bases from J, with 7 bases between. CDR1 and CDR2 (germline): SGHDN, FVKESK. This CDR3 contains 14 residues. The CDR3 region is CASSQGDNSYEQYF. In nucleotides, the CDR3 is TGTGCCAGCAGCCAAGGGGACAACTCCTACGAGCAGTACTTC.

The rearrangement uses TRBV2 and TRBJ2-7; D ambiguous. This CDR3 is 12 amino acids long. Trimming removed 6 bases from V and 3 bases from J, with 9 bases in between. Germline V gene sequence: CDR1 SNHLY, CDR2 FYNNEI. The CDR3 sequence is CASSGRVYEQYF. The CDR3 nucleotides are TGTGCCAGCAGCGGTAGAGTCTACGAGCAGTACTTC.

The CDR3 loop is CSVVTRTNNEQFF. DNA of the CDR3: TGCAGCGTTGTTACACGGACCAACAATGAGCAGTTCTTC. The chain combines TRBV29-1 with TRBJ2-1; D not resolved. CDR1 and CDR2 from the germline V gene are SQVTM and ANQGSEA. Trimming cost V 4 bases and J 5 bases, with 12 bases left between them. This CDR3 contains 13 residues.

The chain links TRBV19 to TRBJ2-7, with D tentatively TRBD1 (6 bases). The CDR3 covers 14 residues. V lost 5 bases to trimming and J lost 4 bases, with 15 bases between them. In germline, CDR1 is LNHDA, CDR2 SQIVND (reference sequence). The CDR3 DNA reads TGTGCCAGTAGTGTCCGGGACATTTTTTACGAGCAGTACTTC. It is translated as CASSVRDIFYEQYF.

The J gene is TRBJ2-5, the V gene TRBV7-9, with 7 bases lining up with TRBD1. Germline CDR1 SEHNR, CDR2 FQNEAQ (reference sequence). The CDR3 loop spans 18 amino acids. V lost 1 base and J lost 4; bases outside the gene matches: 15. The CDR3 loop is CASSLGKTGTVFGETQYF. The CDR3 DNA follows: TGTGCCAGCAGCTTAGGGAAGACAGGGACGGTTTTCGGAGAGACCCAGTACTTC.

This sequence joins TRBV19 and TRBJ1-5; 7 bases map to TRBD1. Germline-derived CDR1 and CDR2 are LNHDA and SQIVND (reference sequence). The CDR3 loop spans 18 amino acids. V gave up 4 bases and J gave up 0 bases; unmatched junction bases: 12. CDR3 in DNA: TGTGCCAGTAGTACTTACCCGGGACAGAGACTTAGCAATCAGCCCCAGCATTTT. Translating it yields CASSTYPGQRLSNQPQHF. Together with reference TRBV19 and TRBJ1-5, the CDR3 gives the full variable domain: DGGITQSPKYLFRKEGQNVTLSCEQNLNHDAMYWYRQDPGQGLRLIYYSQIVNDFQKGDIAEGYSVSREKKESFPLTVTSAQKNPTAFYLCASSTYPGQRLSNQPQHFGDGTRLSIL.

The J gene is TRBJ2-7, the V gene TRBV10-3; TRBD2 is a possible D gene (6 bases). The CDR3 is 14 residues long. V was shortened by 5 bases and J by 10 bases, with 21 bases between the two germline ends. Germline assignment: CDR1 ENHRY and CDR2 SYGVKD. The CDR3 is CAISPNGAGSGQYF. In nucleotides, the CDR3 is TGTGCCATCAGTCCCAACGGGGCGGGGAGCGGACAGTACTTC.

This clone was found a few times. The chain couples TRBV4-2 to TRBJ2-3; 9 nucleotides match TRBD2. Germline V lookup: CDR1 LGHNA, CDR2 YNFKEQ. The V gene end was trimmed by 0 bases and the J gene end by 5 bases; junction bases not matched to a gene: 12. The CDR3 spans 18 residues. The CDR3 DNA follows: TGTGCCAGCAGCCAAGATGCATCTGGCGGGGGGGCGTTAGATACGCAGTATTTT. Residues: CASSQDASGGGALDTQYF.

The chain uses TRBV7-6 and TRBJ1-6; D not resolved. The CDR3 has 18 amino acids. The germline V gene has CDR1 SGHVS and CDR2 FNYEAQ. Trimming stripped 1 base from V and 5 bases from J, with 18 bases between. This chain's CDR3 is CASSLGLLEDGNNSPLHF. The CDR3 DNA follows: TGTGCCAGCAGCTTAGGCCTTTTGGAGGACGGAAATAATTCACCCCTCCACTTT.

The genes are TRBV30 and TRBJ2-2; D remains ambiguous. The CDR3 spans 13 residues. Germline loops: CDR1 GTSNPN, CDR2 SVGIG (reference sequence). V gave up 3 bases and J gave up 2 bases, with 7 bases separating them. The CDR3 is CAWRTYNTGELFF. DNA of the CDR3: TGTGCCTGGAGGACTTACAACACCGGGGAGCTGTTTTTT.